Presented here are 16 T cell receptor beta chains from one specimen sequenced in a study of T cell responses to AZD1222 COVID-19 vaccine (dated by TCRdb to the early 2020s). To prepare the library, the immunoSEQ multiplex PCR assay was applied. Entries here come from immuneACCESS through TCRdb and include only in-frame sequences with V and J called. Some clones fail to appear in such tables; in the studies checked, an unresolved V gene covers under half of the shortfall, and the cause of the remainder is unknown. The sample table contains approximately 150,000 clones; only one count was recorded for 75% to 95% of them. The ten largest clones take up around 1.9% of the sample. In the paper's terms, the time point label means: about 28 days (+/-7) after the second vaccine dose. The sequenced sample was peripheral blood, obtained 28 days after the second AZD1222 dose. These receptors originate from an adult who received the AZD1222 COVID-19 vaccine.

The gene calls are TRBV7-2 and TRBJ1-2, with 8 bases fitting TRBD1. Germline CDR1 is SGHTA and CDR2 is FQGNSA. CDR3 length: 15 residues. V shed 3 bases, J shed 4 bases, and the junction held 7 bases outside the gene matches. For the CDR3, the DNA is TGTGCCAGCAGCTTGTGGACAGGGAATTTCTATGGCTACACCTTC. Translation: CASSLWTGNFYGYTF. Combining the CDR3 with reference TRBV7-2 and TRBJ1-2 gives the whole variable domain GAGVSQSPSNKVTEKGKDVELRCDPISGHTALYWYRQSLGQGLEFLIYFQGNSAPDKSGLPSDRFSAERTGGSVSTLTIQRTQQEDSAVYLCASSLWTGNFYGYTFGSGTRLTVV.

This clone was seen once. The chain links TRBV24-1 to TRBJ1-1, with D possibly matching TRBD1 (5 bases). The germline V and J ends were trimmed by 7 bases and 0 bases, with 8 bases remaining between them. This CDR3 has 13 amino acids. Germline-derived CDR1 and CDR2 are KGHDR and SFDVKD. CDR3 coding DNA: TGTGCCACCAGGGGGGTCTTGAACACTGAAGCTTTCTTT. Translating gives CATRGVLNTEAFF.

The V call is TRBV11-1, the J call TRBJ2-7; D is undetermined. The CDR3 totals 14 residues. V lost 5 bases and J 6 bases, leaving 17 bases between the germline ends. Germline loops: CDR1 SGHAT, CDR2 FQDESV (reference sequence). For the CDR3, the DNA is TGTGCCAGCAGCCCGCGCTTATTGTTAGGCGAGCAGTACTTC. This sequence encodes CASSPRLLLGEQYF. Full variable domain (remainder filled in from reference TRBV11-1 and TRBJ2-7): EAEVAQSPRYKITEKSQAVAFWCDPISGHATLYWYRQILGQGPELLVQFQDESVVDDSQLPKDRFSAERLKGVDSTLKIQPAELGDSAMYLCASSPRLLLGEQYFGPGTRLTVT.

The V call is TRBV3-1 (or the pseudogene TRBV3-2), the J call TRBJ1-2; 9 bases map to TRBD1. Unmatched junction bases numbered 11, after V lost 6 bases and J lost 6 bases. Per germline, CDR1 LGHDT and CDR2 YNNKEL (reference sequence). The CDR3 is made up of 15 amino acids. CDR3 loop: CASRPRDRAYHGYTF. The CDR3 DNA sequence: TGTGCCAGCAGACCTCGGGACAGGGCTTATCATGGCTACACCTTC.

The V call is TRBV14, the J call TRBJ1-3, with 8 nucleotides matching TRBD1. Germline values: CDR1 SGHDN, CDR2 FVKESK. J gave up 4 bases and V 4 bases, and 9 bases lay outside the gene matches. The CDR3 length is 16 residues. This chain's CDR3 is CASSLKGQGGGNTIYF. The CDR3 DNA is TGTGCCAGCAGCCTAAAAGGACAGGGTGGCGGAAACACCATATATTTT. The whole variable domain, remainder taken from reference TRBV14 and TRBJ1-3, is EAGVTQFPSHSVIEKGQTVTLRCDPISGHDNLYWYRRVMGKEIKFLLHFVKESKQDESGMPNNRFLAERTGGTYSTLKVQPAELEDSGVYFCASSLKGQGGGNTIYFGEGSWLTVV.

The chain joins TRBV7-9 to TRBJ2-1; possible D gene TRBD2, 6 bases. The CDR3 is 14 amino acids. Germline CDR1 SEHNR, CDR2 FQNEAQ (reference sequence). Trimming stripped 11 bases from V and 10 bases from J, with 24 bases between. The CDR3 nucleotides read TGTGCCGGAAGTAGGTCGGGAGCCCTGGGGGAGCAGTTCTTC. This encodes CAGSRSGALGEQFF.

This chain joins TRBV27 and TRBJ1-5, with D perhaps matching TRBD1 (5 bases). This CDR3 is built from 14 residues. The V end was cut by 6 bases, the J end by 3 bases, with 12 bases between. CDR1 is MNHEY and CDR2 is SMNVEV in the germline V gene (reference sequence). In DNA form, the CDR3 reads TGTGCCAGCAGATTAGCAGGGTTCAATCAGCCCCAGCATTTT. This gives the protein CASRLAGFNQPQHF.

This chain connects TRBV27 to TRBJ1-1; TRBD1 might be the D (6 bases). V was shortened by 5 bases and J by 4 bases, with 17 bases between the two germline ends. This CDR3 comprises 15 residues. Per the germline V gene, CDR1 is MNHEY and CDR2 is SMNVEV (reference sequence). As DNA, the CDR3 is TGTGCCAGCAGTAATCCTACAGGGAGGACCACTGAAGCTTTCTTT. This translates into CASSNPTGRTTEAFF.

The gene calls are TRBV10-3 and TRBJ1-2, with D hard to call. Germline values: CDR1 ENHRY, CDR2 SYGVKD. The CDR3 covers 17 residues. Trimming left V 5 bases short and J 3 bases short, with 22 bases between. The CDR3 region is CAISTSERSGQDYGYTF. Written as DNA, the CDR3 is TGTGCCATCAGTACGTCGGAAAGATCCGGGCAGGACTATGGCTACACCTTC.

This sequence joins TRBV5-4 and TRBJ2-5; D might be TRBD1 or TRBD2, each matching 5 bases. This CDR3 spans 14 amino acids. Germline V CDR1 and CDR2: SGHNT, YYREEE (reference sequence). The ends were cut back, 0 bases at V and 1 base at J, with 7 bases in the middle. The CDR3 DNA sequence: TGTGCCAGCAGCTTGGGAGGGGCCCAAGAGACCCAGTACTTC. Translated: CASSLGGAQETQYF.

V usage is TRBV4-1 and J usage is TRBJ2-1; 9 bases match TRBD1. CDR3 length equals 15 residues. From germline, CDR1 is MGHRA and CDR2 YSYEKL. J lost 2 bases, V lost 3 bases, and 2 bases had no gene match. The chain's CDR3 is CASSQGDRAYNEQFF. CDR3 DNA sequence: TGCGCCAGCAGCCAGGGGGACAGGGCCTACAATGAGCAGTTCTTC.

The CDR3 nucleotides read TGTGCCAGCACCAAAGGACAATTTACTGAAAAACTGTTTTTT. The encoded protein is CASTKGQFTEKLFF. The chain combines TRBV2 with TRBJ1-4, with D maybe TRBD1 (5 bases). The length of the CDR3 is 14 residues. V lost 7 bases, J lost 7 bases, and 16 bases lay in between. Germline CDR1 SNHLY, CDR2 FYNNEI.

This chain uses TRBV5-4 with TRBJ2-1, with D tentatively TRBD2 (6 bases). Trimming pared 3 bases from V and 0 bases from J, leaving 10 bases between. The CDR3 is made up of 15 amino acids. Germline V gives CDR1 SGHNT, CDR2 YYREEE (reference sequence). The DNA for the CDR3 is TGTGCCAGCAGCTGGGAGCGGGCCTCCTACAATGAGCAGTTCTTC. Amino acids: CASSWERASYNEQFF.

The chain uses TRBV6-5 and TRBJ2-2, with D possibly matching TRBD2 (6 bases). The CDR3 contains 14 residues. Trimming cost V 9 bases and J 7 bases, with 18 bases left between them. CDR1 is MNHEY, CDR2 SVGAGI, per germline. CDR3 amino acids: CASRLGGVIGELFF. The CDR3 bases are TGTGCCAGTCGGTTGGGCGGGGTGATCGGGGAGCTGTTTTTT.

V is TRBV9 and J is TRBJ2-5, with a weak D call TRBD1 (5 bases). In germline, CDR1 is SGDLS, CDR2 YYNGEE. The CDR3 loop spans 14 amino acids. V lost 7 bases to trimming and J lost 4 bases, with 17 bases between them. CDR3 DNA sequence: TGTGCCAGCGGCGCCGGTGGAAGGGGAGAGACCCAGTACTTC. Its protein is CASGAGGRGETQYF.

The chain recombines TRBV5-1 with TRBJ2-3; the match to TRBD2 covers 8 bases. Looked up from germline, CDR1 is SGHRS and CDR2 is YFSETQ. The CDR3 totals 16 residues. The V gene end was trimmed by 4 bases and the J gene end by 1 base; junction bases not matched to a gene: 8. CDR3 amino acids: CASSLGTSPGTDTQYF. For the CDR3, the DNA is TGCGCCAGCAGCCTAGGGACTAGTCCGGGCACAGATACGCAGTATTTT. The full variable domain, with the rest looked up from reference TRBV5-1 and TRBJ2-3, is KAGVTQTPRYLIKTRGQQVTLSCSPISGHRSVSWYQQTPGQGLQFLFEYFSETQRNKGNFPGRFSGRQFSNSRSEMNVSTLELGDSALYLCASSLGTSPGTDTQYFGPGTRLTVL.